The rows below give T cell receptor beta chains drawn from one sample of a study of Ad26.COV2.S vaccination and SARS-CoV-2 variants. TCRdb's table, derived via immunoSEQ multiplex PCR, lists solely in-frame clones and lacks some. The sample lists about 320,000 clones, around 85% seen once, with 2.1% in the top ten. Source: peripheral blood, taken in a trial of Ad26.COV2.S vaccine versus placebo. These receptors were taken from a person aged 18-60 years who received the Ad26.COV2.S COVID-19 vaccine or a placebo. The CDR3 runs from the conserved cysteine through the conserved F or W. Each record gives: J gene, V gene, CDR3 protein.

J: TRBJ1-1
V: TRBV6-5
CDR3: CATLGQGGMNTEAFF

J: TRBJ1-5
V: TRBV6-4
CDR3: CASKEDSNQPQHF

J: TRBJ2-3
V: TRBV5-8
CDR3: CASSPGQTSGDTQYF

J: TRBJ2-5
V: TRBV18
CDR3: CASSPQGSRETQYF

J: TRBJ2-5
V: TRBV7-9
CDR3: CASSYLLADSTGETQYF

J: TRBJ1-2
V: TRBV4-1
CDR3: CASSRRTENYGYTF

J: TRBJ1-4
V: TRBV27
CDR3: CASKLTTNEKLFF

J: TRBJ2-3
V: TRBV7-9
CDR3: CASQTGQLKPKTDTQYF

J: TRBJ1-3
V: TRBV7-2
CDR3: CASSLVRTGSGNTIYF

J: TRBJ2-1
V: TRBV24-1
CDR3: CATSDPPGQGMHEQFF

J: TRBJ2-7
V: TRBV28
CDR3: CASSLSAGNPYEQYF

J: TRBJ1-2
V: TRBV28
CDR3: CASHQQDRDGYTF

J: TRBJ2-3
V: TRBV6-5
CDR3: CASSYSRGPTDTQYF

J: TRBJ1-1
V: TRBV3-1/TRBV3-2
CDR3: CASSQSEGKAFF

J: TRBJ2-5
V: TRBV11-2
CDR3: CASREPGRQETQYF

J: TRBJ2-7
V: TRBV5-1
CDR3: CASSSSGDEQYF

J: TRBJ1-2
V: TRBV6-5
CDR3: CASRGGLVSGYTF

J: TRBJ1-1
V: TRBV2
CDR3: CASRRTGNTEAFF

J: TRBJ1-3
V: TRBV6-1
CDR3: CASSEALLGGGNTIYF

J: TRBJ1-6
V: TRBV10-1
CDR3: CASDGQDNSPLHF

J: TRBJ2-2
V: TRBV3-1/TRBV3-2
CDR3: CASSNYRGLDTGELFF

J: TRBJ2-5
V: TRBV12-3/TRBV12-4
CDR3: CASSAGAGETQYF

J: TRBJ1-6
V: TRBV25-1
CDR3: CASSEWAVEIGSPLHF

J: TRBJ2-7
V: TRBV6-4
CDR3: CATPSRDRGYEQYF

J: TRBJ1-1
V: TRBV7-8
CDR3: CASSWLPGRAEAFF

J: TRBJ1-6
V: TRBV3-1/TRBV3-2
CDR3: CASSPQGRGRGSPLHF

J: TRBJ1-2
V: TRBV6-5
CDR3: CASRNEIYGYTF

J: TRBJ1-1
V: TRBV6-6
CDR3: CASSPPVTEAFF

J: TRBJ1-5
V: TRBV28
CDR3: CASTPLSISNQPQHF

J: TRBJ1-1
V: TRBV6-5
CDR3: CASSYSIPPGNTEAFF

J: TRBJ2-2
V: TRBV30
CDR3: CAWSTKGQGGGELFF

J: TRBJ1-1
V: TRBV4-1
CDR3: CASSLGAGHTEAFF

J: TRBJ1-6
V: TRBV5-1
CDR3: CASTQSGRDSPLHF

J: TRBJ2-7
V: TRBV3-1/TRBV3-2
CDR3: CASSSTGDYEQYF

J: TRBJ2-5
V: TRBV5-6
CDR3: CASSLGGKETQYF

J: TRBJ2-5
V: TRBV4-1
CDR3: CASSQDPGRVLETQYF

J: TRBJ1-1
V: TRBV3-1/TRBV3-2
CDR3: CASSRGTNTEAFF

J: TRBJ2-2
V: TRBV7-2
CDR3: CASSPRLAITGELFF

J: TRBJ1-5
V: TRBV28
CDR3: CASSLWPLGRDFNQPQHF

J: TRBJ2-7
V: TRBV28
CDR3: CASSTPGWGGLEQYF

J: TRBJ2-1
V: TRBV3-1/TRBV3-2
CDR3: CASSHKRGQVYNEQFF

J: TRBJ2-4
V: TRBV28
CDR3: CASSFGSNGIQYF

J: TRBJ1-6
V: TRBV7-2
CDR3: CASSSRQGRNSPLHF

J: TRBJ1-1
V: TRBV29-1
CDR3: CSAAGRGEAFF

J: TRBJ1-6
V: TRBV12-3/TRBV12-4
CDR3: CASRGSGNSPLHF

J: TRBJ2-5
V: TRBV6-5
CDR3: CASSLGQIYQETQYF

J: TRBJ1-2
V: TRBV5-1
CDR3: CASSTDRAGGYTF

J: TRBJ2-3
V: TRBV28
CDR3: CASSFPSTDTQYF